These 23 T cell receptor beta chains share one sample of origin, sequenced in a study of blood T cell repertoires in COVID-19 (dated by TCRdb to about 2020). The library was obtained by the immunoSEQ multiplex PCR assay. In TCRdb, the immuneACCESS table is reduced to in-frame sequences with V and J assigned. These tables do not hold every clone; where another copy was compared, an unresolved V gene accounts for under half, and the others remain unexplained. This sample lists about 170,000 clones; 84% were detected once. The top ten constitute 13% to 15% of the sample. The specimen sequenced was peripheral blood. These receptors originate from a man aged 18 to 30 with active or convalescent COVID-19.

The chain combines TRBV27 with TRBJ2-2; 15 bases line up with TRBD2. Looked up from germline, CDR1 is MNHEY and CDR2 is SMNVEV (reference sequence). The CDR3 extends over 17 amino acids. Unmatched junction bases numbered 6, after V lost 3 bases and J lost 7 bases. The chain's CDR3 is CASSFGLAGGMGGELFF. CDR3 DNA: TGTGCCAGCAGTTTCGGACTAGCGGGAGGGATGGGCGGGGAGCTGTTTTTT.

About this clone itself: Compared with germline, one end of the junction differs, possibly owing to a read error. The chain links TRBV7-7 to TRBJ2-2; D not certain. CDR1 SSHAT and CDR2 FNYEAQ come from the germline V gene (reference sequence). This CDR3 has 16 residues. The CDR3 spells CASSVNSFANTGELFF. In nucleotides, the CDR3 is TGTGCTAGCAGCGTTAACTCGTTCGCGAACACCGGGGAGCTGTTTTTT.

J is TRBJ1-6 and V is TRBV28; 12 nucleotides match TRBD1. The trim removed 6 bases at V and 8 bases at J, leaving 5 bases unmatched. Germline values: CDR1 MDHEN, CDR2 SYDVKM. This CDR3 contains 15 residues. The CDR3, as DNA: TGTGCCAGCAGGGTCCGGGACAGGGGGCATTCACCCCTCCACTTT. Its protein product is CASRVRDRGHSPLHF.

CDR3 amino acids: CASSQGRGSFDEQYF. The CDR3 DNA reads as TGTGCCAGCAGCCAAGGAAGGGGGAGCTTTGACGAGCAGTACTTC. The V gene is TRBV14, the J gene TRBJ2-7; D may be TRBD1 (6 bases). V shed 1 base and J shed 5 bases, with 15 bases lying between them. This CDR3 spans 15 amino acids. Germline V gene sequence: CDR1 SGHDN, CDR2 FVKESK. The variable domain in full, completed from reference TRBV14 and TRBJ2-7, reads EAGVTQFPSHSVIEKGQTVTLRCDPISGHDNLYWYRRVMGKEIKFLLHFVKESKQDESGMPNNRFLAERTGGTYSTLKVQPAELEDSGVYFCASSQGRGSFDEQYFGPGTRLTVT.

CDR3 residues: CASSRDRYGYTF. The DNA for the CDR3 is TGTGCCAGCTCGCGGGACCGCTATGGCTACACCTTC. The chain has TRBV18 and TRBJ1-2; D may be TRBD1 (5 bases). Germline V gene sequence: CDR1 KGHSH, CDR2 LQKENI. The CDR3 sequence is 12 residues long. V gave up 6 bases and J gave up 4 bases, with 9 bases separating them.

CDR3 in DNA: TGCGCCAGCAGCTTGGGTAGGGGCGCGAAGACTGAAGCTTTCTTT. It translates to CASSLGRGAKTEAFF. The rearrangement uses TRBV5-1 and TRBJ1-1; weak D call: TRBD1 (5 bases). V lost 0 bases, J lost 5 bases, and 14 bases lay in between. The CDR3 has 15 amino acids. In germline, CDR1 is SGHRS, CDR2 YFSETQ. Variable domain in full (rest from reference TRBV5-1 and TRBJ1-1): KAGVTQTPRYLIKTRGQQVTLSCSPISGHRSVSWYQQTPGQGLQFLFEYFSETQRNKGNFPGRFSGRQFSNSRSEMNVSTLELGDSALYLCASSLGRGAKTEAFFGQGTRLTVV.

The chain links TRBV7-8 to TRBJ2-5; 10 bases line up with TRBD2. The CDR3 consists of 16 residues. Germline values: CDR1 SGHVS, CDR2 FQNEAQ. V shed 3 bases, J shed 3 bases, and the junction held 7 bases outside the gene matches. The CDR3 DNA sequence: TGTGCCAGCAGCTTTCGCCTAGCGGGAGATAAAGAGACCCAGTACTTC. Protein sequence: CASSFRLAGDKETQYF.

The chain combines TRBV19 with TRBJ1-1, with 7 bases fitting TRBD1. V shed 5 bases and J 2 bases; nucleotides not matched to a gene: 11. This CDR3 is 16 amino acids long. CDR1 is LNHDA, CDR2 SQIVND, per germline (reference sequence). In DNA, the CDR3 is TGTGCCAGTAGTCTAGTAACCGGGACAGACAACACTGAAGCTTTCTTT. It translates to CASSLVTGTDNTEAFF.

CDR3 amino acids: CASSPDRAAQPQHF. In nucleotides, the CDR3 is TGTGCCAGCAGTCCAGACAGGGCGGCTCAGCCCCAGCATTTT. The chain couples TRBV6-5 to TRBJ1-5, with 7 bases lining up with TRBD1. There are 14 residues in the CDR3. Germline-derived CDR1 and CDR2 are MNHEY and SVGAGI. V shed 5 bases and J 6 bases; nucleotides not matched to a gene: 7.

The CDR3 spells CASSYRQGEVNTEAFF. The CDR3 DNA follows: TGTGCCAGCAGTTATAGACAGGGTGAGGTGAACACTGAAGCTTTCTTT. V usage is TRBV6-2 or TRBV6-3 and J usage is TRBJ1-1, with 7 nucleotides matching TRBD1. The CDR3 has 16 residues. Germline values: CDR1 MNHEY, CDR2 SVGEGT. The trim removed 3 bases at V and 0 bases at J, leaving 7 bases unmatched.

The chain joins TRBV5-1 to TRBJ1-1; TRBD1 is a possible D gene (6 bases). The CDR3 runs 14 residues. V was cut by 3 bases and J by 0 bases, with 9 bases left in between. Looked up from germline, CDR1 is SGHRS and CDR2 is YFSETQ. Here the CDR3 DNA reads TGCGCCAGCAGCTCACAGGGCATGAACACTGAAGCTTTCTTT. Translated, it gives CASSSQGMNTEAFF.

V usage is TRBV11-2 and J usage is TRBJ2-1; 7 bases agree with TRBD1. The CDR3 runs to 15 residues. Looked up from germline, CDR1 is SGHAT and CDR2 is FQNNGV. Unmatched junction bases numbered 5, after V lost 6 bases and J lost 0 bases. CDR3 sequence: CASSYGQVSYNEQFF. The CDR3 DNA reads as TGTGCCAGCAGTTACGGACAGGTCTCCTACAATGAGCAGTTCTTC.

V is TRBV6-5 and J is TRBJ2-6, with TRBD2 as a possible D gene (5 bases). The CDR3 length is 15 residues. Germline loops: CDR1 MNHEY, CDR2 SVGAGI. The V end lost 7 bases, the J end lost 0 bases, and 10 bases lay between the germline ends. CDR3 coding DNA: TGTGCCAGCAACAGCGGCCGCTCTGGGGCCAACGTCCTGACTTTC. Its translation: CASNSGRSGANVLTF.

This clone occurred once. The chain employs TRBV9 and TRBJ2-1; TRBD2 aligns across 8 bases. This CDR3 is 15 amino acids long. V trimming: 0 bases; J trimming: 6 bases; junction bases outside the gene matches: 5. Per germline, CDR1 SGDLS and CDR2 YYNGEE. The CDR3 loop reads CASSVAGGHGNEQFF. The CDR3 nucleotides are TGTGCCAGCAGCGTAGCGGGAGGGCATGGCAATGAGCAGTTCTTC.

The rearrangement joins TRBV28 to TRBJ1-2, with TRBD1 identical over 7 bases. The CDR3 loop spans 18 amino acids. Germline V gene data show CDR1 as MDHEN and CDR2 as SYDVKM. The V and J ends lost 5 bases and 2 bases, in that order; junction bases with no gene match: 17. Here the CDR3 reads CASSPLGYDREENYGYTF. In nucleotides, the CDR3 is TGTGCCAGCAGTCCCCTCGGTTACGACAGGGAGGAAAACTATGGCTACACCTTC.

This rearrangement joins TRBV7-2 to TRBJ2-3, with 12 nucleotides matching TRBD2. CDR3 size: 17 residues. J gave up 5 bases and V 5 bases, and 11 bases lay outside the gene matches. Germline CDR1 reads SGHTA; CDR2 reads FQGNSA. CDR3 in amino acids: CASSHWRLAGDEDTQYF. The CDR3 coding sequence is TGTGCCAGCAGCCACTGGCGACTAGCGGGAGACGAAGATACGCAGTATTTT.

The chain couples TRBV11-2 to TRBJ1-4; weak D call: TRBD1 (5 bases). The ends were cut back, 5 bases at V and 3 bases at J, with 13 bases in the middle. Germline CDR1 is SGHAT and CDR2 is FQNNGV. The CDR3 loop spans 15 amino acids. CDR3 sequence: CASSITGVSNEKLFF. CDR3 coding DNA: TGTGCCAGCAGCATAACAGGAGTCTCTAATGAAAAACTGTTTTTT.

The chain is built from TRBV19 and TRBJ1-6; 10 nucleotides agree with TRBD1. Germline values: CDR1 LNHDA, CDR2 SQIVND (reference sequence). J gave up 4 bases and V 6 bases, and 12 bases lay outside the gene matches. The CDR3 extends over 18 amino acids. This CDR3 is CASSPRDRGSLYNSPLHF. CDR3 nucleotide sequence: TGTGCCAGTAGCCCCCGGGACAGGGGATCCCTATATAATTCACCCCTCCACTTT.

This rearrangement joins TRBV24-1 to TRBJ2-3; D is ambiguous. The V end was cut by 6 bases, the J end by 4 bases, with 16 bases between. This CDR3 is built from 15 residues. Germline CDR1 is KGHDR and CDR2 is SFDVKD. The CDR3 sequence: CATSLSDFSADTQYF. The CDR3, as DNA: TGTGCCACCAGTTTGAGTGACTTTAGTGCAGATACGCAGTATTTT.

This clone was observed a few times. The rearrangement joins TRBV6-1 to TRBJ2-6; 10 bases agree with TRBD1. V was pared by 2 bases and J by 3 bases, with 16 bases of the junction left unmatched. This CDR3 comprises 21 residues. Germline V gene sequence: CDR1 MNHNS, CDR2 SASEGT. The CDR3 DNA reads TGTGCCAGCAGTGAATATCCGGGACAGGGGCATCCCACGAGTGGGGCCAACGTCCTGACTTTC. Translation gives CASSEYPGQGHPTSGANVLTF.

The chain carries TRBV18 and TRBJ2-2, with 7 bases lining up with TRBD2. CDR1 is KGHSH and CDR2 is LQKENI in the germline V gene. The CDR3 consists of 15 residues. After removal of 2 bases from V and 3 bases from J, the junction contained 3 bases not matched to a gene. The CDR3 here is CASSPSAGDTGELFF. CDR3 nucleotides: TGTGCCAGCTCACCATCTGCGGGAGACACCGGGGAGCTGTTTTTT.

CDR3 in amino acids: CASSQFTSGGQNEQFF. CDR3 in DNA: TGTGCCAGCAGCCAATTTACTAGCGGGGGCCAGAATGAGCAGTTCTTC. This rearrangement joins TRBV4-2 to TRBJ2-1, with 11 bases lining up with TRBD2. The CDR3 length is 16 residues. Trimming at V came to 2 bases and at J to 7 bases, leaving 7 bases not matched to a gene. Germline-derived CDR1 and CDR2 are LGHNA and YNFKEQ.

V and J are TRBV12-3 or TRBV12-4 and TRBJ2-7; weak D call: TRBD1 (6 bases). The CDR3 has 13 amino acids. The germline V and J ends were trimmed by 1 base and 3 bases, with 7 bases remaining between them. CDR3 region: CASSLGRGYEQYF. CDR3 DNA sequence: TGTGCCAGCAGTTTAGGCAGGGGCTACGAGCAGTACTTC.